The 2 T cell receptor beta chains given below trace back to one sample, sequenced in a study of blood T cell repertoires in COVID-19. The data were produced by immunoSEQ multiplex PCR, yet TCRdb's version contains in-frame clones alone and is incomplete. The sample lists hundreds of thousands of clones, about 86% occurring once. The sample consisted of peripheral blood. Every receptor here comes from an older woman with COVID-19, enrolled during active disease.

This clone has only a few counts. The chain uses TRBV7-6 and TRBJ2-7; 7 bases line up with TRBD1. The CDR3 consists of 14 residues. The ends lost 5 bases at V and 4 bases at J; junction bases unmatched: 8. Germline CDR1 and CDR2: SGHVS and FNYEAQ. The chain's CDR3 is CASSQSRDSYEQYF. The CDR3 coding sequence is TGTGCCAGCAGCCAGTCCCGGGACAGTTACGAGCAGTACTTC.

The chain is built from TRBV5-1 and TRBJ1-1; 9 bases match TRBD1. Germline V CDR1 and CDR2: SGHRS, YFSETQ. The J segment lost 5 bases and the V segment lost 8 bases, leaving 10 bases of the junction unmatched. There are 14 residues in the CDR3. The CDR3 protein is CASGPTGGVTEAFF. CDR3 nucleotide sequence: TGCGCCAGTGGACCTACAGGGGGCGTAACTGAAGCTTTCTTT.